A selection of T cell receptor beta chains follows, all from one sample in a study of shared clonotypes between healthy human individuals. The data were produced by immunoSEQ multiplex PCR, yet TCRdb's version contains in-frame clones alone and is incomplete. The data contain fewer than 1 million clones, roughly 96% of them singletons. The sample taken for sequencing was naive CD8+ T cells sorted from blood. The origin of the receptors is a man aged 25 to 45 in good health. Both conserved end residues are part of each CDR3. Each record gives: V gene, clone size, J gene, D gene, CDR3 length, CDR3 protein, CDR3 DNA. A D gene is named only where the DNA matches it firmly. The size field is filled for only some rows; it gives once, few, many or a size class.

v_gene: TRBV14
abundance: NA
j_gene: TRBJ2-1
d_gene: NA
len: 14
CDR3aa: CASSQVGLGNEQFF
CDR3nt: TGTGCCAGCAGCCAAGTTGGTCTGGGCAATGAGCAGTTCTTC

v_gene: TRBV27
abundance: NA
j_gene: TRBJ2-7
d_gene: NA
len: 13
CDR3aa: CASSLSNSYEQYF
CDR3nt: TGTGCCAGCAGTTTAAGTAACTCCTACGAGCAGTACTTC

v_gene: TRBV5-1
abundance: NA
j_gene: TRBJ1-1
d_gene: NA
len: 12
CDR3aa: CASSSSGTEAFF
CDR3nt: TGCGCCAGCAGCTCGAGTGGGACAGAAGCTTTCTTT

v_gene: TRBV11-2
abundance: NA
j_gene: TRBJ2-7
d_gene: NA
len: 15
CDR3aa: CASSLAAGGYYEQYF
CDR3nt: TGTGCCAGCAGCTTAGCGGCAGGGGGGTACTACGAGCAGTACTTC

v_gene: TRBV11-2
abundance: NA
j_gene: TRBJ2-7
d_gene: TRBD2
len: 16
CDR3aa: CASSLTGTSASYEQYF
CDR3nt: TGTGCCAGCAGCTTGACCGGGACTAGCGCCTCCTACGAGCAGTACTTC

v_gene: TRBV27
abundance: NA
j_gene: TRBJ1-1
d_gene: TRBD1
len: 15
CDR3aa: CASSPRTGRHTEAFF
CDR3nt: TGTGCCAGCAGTCCCAGGACAGGGAGGCACACTGAAGCTTTCTTT

v_gene: TRBV28
abundance: NA
j_gene: TRBJ1-4
d_gene: TRBD1
len: 14
CDR3aa: CASSRDRVREKLFF
CDR3nt: TGTGCCAGCAGCAGGGACAGGGTTCGTGAAAAACTGTTTTTT

v_gene: TRBV5-1
abundance: NA
j_gene: TRBJ2-1
d_gene: NA
len: 16
CDR3aa: CASSPDTGNPYNEQFF
CDR3nt: TGCGCCAGCAGCCCAGATACAGGGAACCCCTACAATGAGCAGTTCTTC

v_gene: TRBV7-9
abundance: once
j_gene: TRBJ1-5
d_gene: TRBD1
len: 15
CDR3aa: CASSFGTAANQPQHF
CDR3nt: TGTGCCAGCAGCTTCGGGACAGCCGCTAATCAGCCCCAGCATTTT

v_gene: TRBV7-6
abundance: NA
j_gene: TRBJ2-1
d_gene: NA
len: 17
CDR3aa: CASSSYPGLNTDNEQFF
CDR3nt: TGTGCCAGCAGCTCCTATCCGGGACTCAACACCGACAATGAGCAGTTCTTC